This TCR beta chain emerged from a study of OX40 agonist ivuxolimab in advanced cancers. CDR1 is MNHEY, CDR2 SVGAGI, per germline. This CDR3 has 15 amino acids. The V gene lost 6 bases and the J gene lost 12 bases, with 23 bases spanning the gap. Measured with immunoSEQ multiplex PCR; TCRdb has only the in-frame clones, and not every one. The sample includes some 80,000 clones, around nine tenths of them seen just once. This sample comprised CD4+ or CD8+ T cells sorted from blood, obtained in a trial of the OX40 agonist ivuxolimab. The chain carries TRBV6-5 and TRBJ1-4; perhaps TRBD1 as D (6 bases). This receptor was obtained from an adult with an advanced solid tumor such as melanoma, head and neck, liver or kidney cancer. CDR3 nucleotides: TGTGCCAGCAGCCGACCCGGGACCGCCGAGGGGGAACTGTTTTTT. It translates to CASSRPGTAEGELFF.